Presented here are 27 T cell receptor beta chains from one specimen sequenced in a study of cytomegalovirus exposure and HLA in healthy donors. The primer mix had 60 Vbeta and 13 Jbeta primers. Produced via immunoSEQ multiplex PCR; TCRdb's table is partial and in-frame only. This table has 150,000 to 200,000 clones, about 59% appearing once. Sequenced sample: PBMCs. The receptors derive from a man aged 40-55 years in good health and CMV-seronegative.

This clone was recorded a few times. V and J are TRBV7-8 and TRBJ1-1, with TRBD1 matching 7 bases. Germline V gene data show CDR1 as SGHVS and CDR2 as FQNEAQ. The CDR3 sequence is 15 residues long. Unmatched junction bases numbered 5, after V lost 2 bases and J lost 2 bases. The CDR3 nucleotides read TGTGCCAGCAGCTTATTCGGGACAGCTAACACTGAAGCTTTCTTT. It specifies CASSLFGTANTEAFF.

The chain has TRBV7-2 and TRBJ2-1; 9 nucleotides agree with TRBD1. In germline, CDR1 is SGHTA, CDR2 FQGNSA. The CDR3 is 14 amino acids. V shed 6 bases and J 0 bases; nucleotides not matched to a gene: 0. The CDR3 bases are TGTGCCAGCAGGACAGGGGGCTCCTACAATGAGCAGTTCTTC. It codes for CASRTGGSYNEQFF.

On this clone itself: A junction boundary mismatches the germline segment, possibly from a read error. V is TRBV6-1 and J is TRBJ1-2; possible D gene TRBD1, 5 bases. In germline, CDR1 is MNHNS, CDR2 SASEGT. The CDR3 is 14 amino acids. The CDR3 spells CASREVTGVGGYTF. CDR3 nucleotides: TGTGCCAGCAGAGAAGTTACAGGAGTTGGGGGCTACACCTTC.

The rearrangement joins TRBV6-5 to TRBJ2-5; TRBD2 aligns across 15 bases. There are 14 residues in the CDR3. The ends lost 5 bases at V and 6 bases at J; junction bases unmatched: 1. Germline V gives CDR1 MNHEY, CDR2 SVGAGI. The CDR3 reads CASSGLAGGQTQYF. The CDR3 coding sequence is TGTGCCAGCAGTGGACTAGCGGGGGGGCAGACCCAGTACTTC.

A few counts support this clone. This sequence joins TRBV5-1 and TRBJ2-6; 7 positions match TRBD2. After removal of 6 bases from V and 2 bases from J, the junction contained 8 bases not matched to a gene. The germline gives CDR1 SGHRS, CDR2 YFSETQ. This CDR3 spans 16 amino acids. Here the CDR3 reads CASTRPAGAGANVLTF. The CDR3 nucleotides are TGCGCCAGCACTCGACCCGCGGGGGCTGGGGCCAACGTCCTGACTTTC.

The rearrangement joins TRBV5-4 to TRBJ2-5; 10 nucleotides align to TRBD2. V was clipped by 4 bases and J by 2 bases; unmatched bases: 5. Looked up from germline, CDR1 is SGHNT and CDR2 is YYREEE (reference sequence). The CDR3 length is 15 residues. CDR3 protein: CASSPELAGQETQYF. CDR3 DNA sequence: TGTGCCAGCAGCCCAGAACTAGCGGGGCAAGAGACCCAGTACTTC. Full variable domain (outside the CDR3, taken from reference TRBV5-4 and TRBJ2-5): ETGVTQSPTHLIKTRGQQVTLRCSSQSGHNTVSWYQQALGQGPQFIFQYYREEENGRGNFPPRFSGLQFPNYSSELNVNALELDDSALYLCASSPELAGQETQYFGPGTRLLVL.

The CDR3 bases are TGCGCCAGCAGCTTGTCTCTGAACACCGGGGAGCTGTTTTTT. It specifies CASSLSLNTGELFF. V gene TRBV5-1 combines with J gene TRBJ2-2; D call uncertain. This CDR3 region has 14 residues. Germline V gene lookup returns CDR1 SGHRS and CDR2 YFSETQ. The V end lost 1 base, the J end lost 1 base, and 5 bases lay between the germline ends. Based on the CDR3 plus reference TRBV5-1 and TRBJ2-2, the full variable domain is KAGVTQTPRYLIKTRGQQVTLSCSPISGHRSVSWYQQTPGQGLQFLFEYFSETQRNKGNFPGRFSGRQFSNSRSEMNVSTLELGDSALYLCASSLSLNTGELFFGEGSRLTVL.

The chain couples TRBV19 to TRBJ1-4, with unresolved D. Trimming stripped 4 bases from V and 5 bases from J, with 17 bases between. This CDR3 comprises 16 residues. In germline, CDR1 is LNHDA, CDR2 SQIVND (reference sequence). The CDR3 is CASSTPNGVGNEKLFF. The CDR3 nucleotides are TGTGCCAGTAGTACCCCGAACGGGGTCGGGAATGAAAAACTGTTTTTT.

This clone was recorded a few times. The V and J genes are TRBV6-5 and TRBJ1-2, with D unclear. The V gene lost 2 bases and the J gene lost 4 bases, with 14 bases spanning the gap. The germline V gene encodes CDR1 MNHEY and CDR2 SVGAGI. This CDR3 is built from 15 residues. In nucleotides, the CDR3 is TGTGCCAGCAGTTACGAGGGAGGGCTCGGCTATGGCTACACCTTC. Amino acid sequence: CASSYEGGLGYGYTF.

CDR3 in DNA: TGTGCCAGCAGTTTGTCGACTAGCGGCACAGATACGCAGTATTTT. It codes for CASSLSTSGTDTQYF. The chain joins TRBV28 to TRBJ2-3; 8 bases align to TRBD2. Germline assignment: CDR1 MDHEN and CDR2 SYDVKM. J was trimmed by 1 base and V by 3 bases; bases with no gene match: 3. There are 15 residues in the CDR3.

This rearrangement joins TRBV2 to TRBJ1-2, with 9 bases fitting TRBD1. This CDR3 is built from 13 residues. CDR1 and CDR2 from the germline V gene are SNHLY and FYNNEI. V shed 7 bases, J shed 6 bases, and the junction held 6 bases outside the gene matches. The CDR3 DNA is TGTGCCAGCACCGGGACAGGGATTGATGGCTACACCTTC. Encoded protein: CASTGTGIDGYTF.

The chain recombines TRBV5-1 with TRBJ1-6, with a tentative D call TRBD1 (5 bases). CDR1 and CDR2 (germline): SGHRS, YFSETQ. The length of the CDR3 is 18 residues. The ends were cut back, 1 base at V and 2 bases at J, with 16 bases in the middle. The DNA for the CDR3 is TGCGCCAGCAGCTTGATTGGGCAGGGTACGGCCTATAATTCACCCCTCCACTTT. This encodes CASSLIGQGTAYNSPLHF.

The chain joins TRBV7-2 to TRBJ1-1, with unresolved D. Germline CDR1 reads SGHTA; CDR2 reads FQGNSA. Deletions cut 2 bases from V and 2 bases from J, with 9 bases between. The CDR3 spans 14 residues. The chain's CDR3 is CASSLYQSNTEAFF. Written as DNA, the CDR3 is TGTGCCAGCAGCTTATACCAGTCTAACACTGAAGCTTTCTTT. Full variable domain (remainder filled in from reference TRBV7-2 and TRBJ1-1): GAGVSQSPSNKVTEKGKDVELRCDPISGHTALYWYRQSLGQGLEFLIYFQGNSAPDKSGLPSDRFSAERTGGSVSTLTIQRTQQEDSAVYLCASSLYQSNTEAFFGQGTRLTVV.

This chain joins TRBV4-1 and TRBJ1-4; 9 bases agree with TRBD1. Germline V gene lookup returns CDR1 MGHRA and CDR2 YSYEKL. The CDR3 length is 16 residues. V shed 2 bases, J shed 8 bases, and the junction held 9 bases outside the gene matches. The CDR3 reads CASSQFPGQGGEKLFF. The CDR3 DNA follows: TGCGCCAGCAGCCAATTTCCGGGACAGGGTGGCGAAAAACTGTTTTTT.

The CDR3 spells CASSSDTIAKNIQYF. The CDR3 region has the DNA TGTGCCAGCAGTTCTGACACAATAGCCAAAAACATTCAGTACTTC. This chain joins TRBV27 and TRBJ2-4; no definite D call. V lost 4 bases, J lost 0 bases, and 10 bases lay in between. Germline loops: CDR1 MNHEY, CDR2 SMNVEV (reference sequence). The length of the CDR3 is 15 residues.

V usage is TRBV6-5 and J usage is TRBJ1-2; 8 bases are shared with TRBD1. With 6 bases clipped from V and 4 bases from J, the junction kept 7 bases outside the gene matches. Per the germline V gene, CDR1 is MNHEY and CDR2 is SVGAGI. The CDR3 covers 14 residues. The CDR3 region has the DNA TGTGCCAGCAGCAGGACAGGGTGGGGCTATGGCTACACCTTC. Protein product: CASSRTGWGYGYTF.

The CDR3 here is CASSLAGGKNNEQFF. DNA of the CDR3: TGTGCCAGCAGCTTAGCGGGGGGCAAGAACAATGAGCAGTTCTTC. This chain joins TRBV11-2 and TRBJ2-1; perhaps TRBD2 as D (7 bases). Between the trimmed V and J ends, which lost 1 base and 5 bases, there was a span of 12 bases. Germline CDR1 reads SGHAT; CDR2 reads FQNNGV. The CDR3 runs 15 residues.

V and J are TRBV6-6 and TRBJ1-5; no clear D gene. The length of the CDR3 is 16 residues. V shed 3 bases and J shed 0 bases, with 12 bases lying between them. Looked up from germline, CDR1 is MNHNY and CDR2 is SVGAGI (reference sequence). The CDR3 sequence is CASSYEPNYSNQPQHF. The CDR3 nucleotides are TGTGCCAGCAGTTATGAGCCTAATTATAGCAATCAGCCCCAGCATTTT.

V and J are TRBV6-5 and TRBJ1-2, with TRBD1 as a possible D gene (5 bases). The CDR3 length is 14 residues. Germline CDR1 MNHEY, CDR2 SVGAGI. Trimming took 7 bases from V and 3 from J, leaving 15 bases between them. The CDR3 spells CASIAGNGDYGYTF. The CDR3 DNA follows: TGTGCCAGCATTGCAGGGAATGGGGACTATGGCTACACCTTC.

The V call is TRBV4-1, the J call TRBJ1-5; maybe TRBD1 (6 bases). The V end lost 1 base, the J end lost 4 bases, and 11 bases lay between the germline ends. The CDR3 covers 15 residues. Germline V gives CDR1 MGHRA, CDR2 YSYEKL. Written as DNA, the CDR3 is TGCGCCAGCAGCCAAGTAACAGGGATTAATCAGCCCCAGCATTTT. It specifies CASSQVTGINQPQHF.

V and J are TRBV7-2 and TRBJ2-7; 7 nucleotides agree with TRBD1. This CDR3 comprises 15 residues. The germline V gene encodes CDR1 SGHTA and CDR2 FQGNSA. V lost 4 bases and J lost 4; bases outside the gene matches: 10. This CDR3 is CASSSSGGAEYEQYF. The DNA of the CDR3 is TGTGCCAGCAGCTCCTCAGGGGGAGCGGAATACGAGCAGTACTTC.

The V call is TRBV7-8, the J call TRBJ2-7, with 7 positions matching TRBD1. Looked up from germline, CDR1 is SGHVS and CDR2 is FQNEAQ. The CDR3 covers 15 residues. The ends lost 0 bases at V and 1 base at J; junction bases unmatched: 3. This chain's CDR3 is CASSLARTGSYEQYF. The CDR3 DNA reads TGTGCCAGCAGCTTAGCGCGGACAGGTTCCTACGAGCAGTACTTC.

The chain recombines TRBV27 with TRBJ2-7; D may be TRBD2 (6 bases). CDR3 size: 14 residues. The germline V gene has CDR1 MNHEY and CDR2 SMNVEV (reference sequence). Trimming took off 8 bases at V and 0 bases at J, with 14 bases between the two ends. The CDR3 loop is CASAPRESSYEQYF. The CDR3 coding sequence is TGTGCCAGCGCTCCACGGGAGAGCTCCTACGAGCAGTACTTC.

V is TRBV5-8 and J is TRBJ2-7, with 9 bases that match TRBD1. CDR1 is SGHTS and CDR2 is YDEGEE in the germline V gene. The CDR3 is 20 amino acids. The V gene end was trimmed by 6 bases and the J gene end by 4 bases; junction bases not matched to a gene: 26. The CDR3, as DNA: TGTGCCAGCACCCCCGAGTCACGGTTTTTGACAGGGGGGGAAATTTACGAGCAGTACTTC. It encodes CASTPESRFLTGGEIYEQYF.

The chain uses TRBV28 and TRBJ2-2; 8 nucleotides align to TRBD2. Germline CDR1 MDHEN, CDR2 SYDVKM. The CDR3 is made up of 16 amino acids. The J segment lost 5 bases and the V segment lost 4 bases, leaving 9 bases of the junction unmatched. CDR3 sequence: CASSWPGPGGTGELFF. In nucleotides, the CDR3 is TGTGCCAGCAGTTGGCCAGGGCCGGGGGGGACCGGGGAGCTGTTTTTT.

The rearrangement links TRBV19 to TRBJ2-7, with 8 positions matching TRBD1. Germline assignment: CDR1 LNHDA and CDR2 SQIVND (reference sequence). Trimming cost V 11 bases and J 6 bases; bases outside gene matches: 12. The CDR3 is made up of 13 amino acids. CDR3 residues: CACSGQVFGEQYF. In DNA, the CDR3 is TGTGCCTGCTCGGGACAGGTCTTCGGCGAGCAGTACTTC. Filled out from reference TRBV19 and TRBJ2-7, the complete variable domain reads DGGITQSPKYLFRKEGQNVTLSCEQNLNHDAMYWYRQDPGQGLRLIYYSQIVNDFQKGDIAEGYSVSREKKESFPLTVTSAQKNPTAFYLCACSGQVFGEQYFGPGTRLTVT.

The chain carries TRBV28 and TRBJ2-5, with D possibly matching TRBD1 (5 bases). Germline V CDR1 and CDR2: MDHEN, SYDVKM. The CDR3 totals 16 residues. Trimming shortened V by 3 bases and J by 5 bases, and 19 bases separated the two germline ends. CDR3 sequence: CASSLDVGPRRETQYF. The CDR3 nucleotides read TGTGCCAGCAGTTTGGATGTGGGGCCCCGACGGGAGACCCAGTACTTC.